This T cell receptor beta chain was recorded in a study of shared clonotypes between healthy human individuals. Overall study: The study used three CD4 naive, three CD4 memory, two CD8 naive and one CD8 memory plate per donor.

Some clones are missing from TCRdb's copy, which holds only in-frame ones; the method was immunoSEQ multiplex PCR. The table has 2 million or so clones, roughly 94% seen once. Positive CCR7 selection of CD45RO-negative cells yielded the naive CD8 cells, and terminally differentiated effector memory CD45RA+ cells were excluded. The sequence was obtained from a man between 18 and 35 years old in good health. Sequencing used naive CD8+ T cells sorted from blood.

The CDR3 DNA reads as TGTGCCAGCAGCCCTACTAGCGGGGGTTACAATGAGCAGTTCTTC. Residues: CASSPTSGGYNEQFF. The rearrangement uses TRBV7-2 and TRBJ2-1; 11 bases align to TRBD2. The V gene's germline CDR1 is SGHTA and CDR2 FQGNSA. The CDR3 totals 15 residues. Germline trimming cut 5 bases from V and 4 bases from J; bases unmatched to any gene: 4.